The TCR beta chain described here comes from a study of radiotherapy plus CTLA-4 blockade in lung cancer. The overall study: Objective responses were documented in under 20% of patients, with disease control in 31%. Study outcomes and limitations: TCR clones from tumors expanded in blood after radiotherapy plus ipilimumab. It was early blood T cell clone dynamics, with interferon-beta, that reportedly best predicted response.

Focal radiation and CTLA-4 blockade (ipilimumab) were tested in chemo-refractory metastatic non-small-cell lung cancer patients. Per the germline V gene, CDR1 is MNHNY and CDR2 is SVGAGI (reference sequence). V was clipped by 6 bases and J by 6 bases; unmatched bases: 7. This CDR3 has 14 residues. Profiling relied on immunoSEQ multiplex PCR, and the TCRdb table lists in-frame clones only, not all of them. The table records around 26,000 clones, 70% to 75% of them present only once. This clone was recorded once. Its specificity is not known. The V call is TRBV6-6, the J call TRBJ2-1; 8 bases agree with TRBD1. The TCR was taken from a human donor with non-small cell lung cancer whose response to radiotherapy plus ipilimumab could not be evaluated. This sample comprised peripheral blood, obtained from a patient treated with radiotherapy plus ipilimumab. The CDR3 DNA reads TGTGCCAGCAGCGTCGGACAGGGTGTCAATGAGCAGTTCTTC. This sequence encodes CASSVGQGVNEQFF.